The T cell receptor beta chain described here comes from a study of vaccination and CD4 T cells after COVID-19. CDR1 and CDR2 (germline): LNHNV, YYDKDF (reference sequence). This CDR3 spans 14 amino acids. The treatment denotes: roughly 10-day PBMC culture with coronavirus spike peptide pools or control peptides (ViraFEST assay). The assay that was used to sequence DNA from cultured CD4+ T cells was the Oncomine TCR Beta short-read assay. MiXCR was run by TCRdb on the PCR reads, yielding one entry per CDR3 protein. The sample carries around 5,000 distinct CDR3 sequences, about 40% recorded once. As to this clonotype: Its antigen remains unidentified. An end of the junction does not agree with germline; a read error may underlie this.

The source material was CD4+ T cells from blood, cultured in vitro. The chain recombines TRBV15 with TRBJ2-7; 7 bases match TRBD1. The origin of this receptor is a human donor who had recovered from COVID-19. The CDR3 loop reads CTTSRQGIAYEQYF. CDR3 nucleotide sequence: TGTACCACCAGCAGACAGGGTATCGCCTACGAGCAGTACTTC.